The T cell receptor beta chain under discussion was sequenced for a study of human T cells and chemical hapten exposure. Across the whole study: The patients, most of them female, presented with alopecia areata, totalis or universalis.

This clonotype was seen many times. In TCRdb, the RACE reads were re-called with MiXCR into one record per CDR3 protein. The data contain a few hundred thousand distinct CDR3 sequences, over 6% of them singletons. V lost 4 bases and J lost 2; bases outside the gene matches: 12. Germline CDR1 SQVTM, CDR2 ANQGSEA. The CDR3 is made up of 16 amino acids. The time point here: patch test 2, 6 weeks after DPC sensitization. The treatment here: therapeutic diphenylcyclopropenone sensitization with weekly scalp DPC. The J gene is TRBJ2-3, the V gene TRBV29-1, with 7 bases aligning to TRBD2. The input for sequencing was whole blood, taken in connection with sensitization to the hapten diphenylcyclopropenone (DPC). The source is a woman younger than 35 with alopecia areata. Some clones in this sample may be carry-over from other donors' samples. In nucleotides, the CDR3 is TGCAGCGTTGGCGGATATACTAGCGAGTCCACAGATACGCAGTATTTT. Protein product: CSVGGYTSESTDTQYF.